These 17 T cell receptor beta chains originate from one sample sequenced in a study of neoadjuvant nivolumab and ipilimumab in lung cancer. Method: immunoSEQ multiplex PCR; TCRdb's copy keeps in-frame clones and lacks some. The table lists some 43,000 clones, 75% to 90% of them singletons. Specimen: blood, collected before neoadjuvant nivolumab, alone or with ipilimumab. The receptors shown here come from an adult with non-small cell lung cancer. Some clones in this sample may be carry-over from other donors' samples.

The chain's CDR3 is CASSPGMNTEAFF. As DNA, the CDR3 is TGTGCCAGCAGTCCGGGGATGAACACTGAAGCTTTCTTT. The chain couples TRBV9 to TRBJ1-1; D unresolved. Trimming cost V 5 bases and J 0 bases, with 8 bases left between them. This CDR3 contains 13 residues. The germline CDR1 and CDR2 sequences are SGDLS and YYNGEE.

The chain is built from TRBV5-6 and TRBJ1-2; TRBD1 agrees at 10 bases. The V gene's germline CDR1 is SGHDT and CDR2 YYEEEE. CDR3 length: 14 residues. Trimming at V came to 5 bases and at J to 7 bases, leaving 8 bases not matched to a gene. In DNA form, the CDR3 reads TGTGCCAGCAGAGGACGAGACAGGGGGCCTGGCTACACCTTC. Protein: CASRGRDRGPGYTF.

The V and J genes are TRBV4-3 and TRBJ2-1; possible D gene TRBD2, 5 bases. With 0 bases removed from V and 3 bases from J, the gap between germline ends came to 9 bases. Germline CDR1 LGHNA, CDR2 YSLEER. This CDR3 comprises 15 residues. Here the CDR3 DNA reads TGCGCCAGCAGCCAAGATGGCCGGGGCTACAATGAGCAGTTCTTC. Amino acids: CASSQDGRGYNEQFF.

The V and J genes are TRBV27 and TRBJ2-7; D not certain. V lost 5 bases, J lost 4 bases, and 12 bases lay in between. The CDR3 consists of 13 residues. Germline assignment: CDR1 MNHEY and CDR2 SMNVEV (reference sequence). The CDR3 sequence: CASSPLGSYEQYF. CDR3 bases: TGTGCCAGCAGTCCGCTGGGTTCTTACGAGCAGTACTTC.

This chain links TRBV2 with TRBJ2-6; unclear D gene. Trimming removed 3 bases from V and 2 bases from J, with 5 bases in between. CDR3 size: 14 residues. Germline CDR1 and CDR2: SNHLY and FYNNEI. In DNA, the CDR3 is TGTGCCAGCAGTGAGGTAGCTGGGGCCAACGTCCTGACTTTC. Its translation is CASSEVAGANVLTF.

This sequence joins TRBV27 and TRBJ1-1; no definite D call. The germline V gene has CDR1 MNHEY and CDR2 SMNVEV (reference sequence). The CDR3 contains 14 residues. V lost 3 bases and J lost 0, with 8 bases in between. CDR3 in amino acids: CASSLKGMNTEAFF. The DNA for the CDR3 is TGTGCCAGCAGTTTGAAGGGTATGAACACTGAAGCTTTCTTT.

By share, this clone ranks as medium-sized. The gene calls are TRBV7-3 and TRBJ2-1, with a possible D match to TRBD2 (5 bases). This CDR3 has 15 amino acids. V lost 5 bases and J lost 0, with 11 bases in between. From germline, CDR1 is SGHTA and CDR2 FQGTGA. CDR3 DNA sequence: TGTGCCAGCAGCCAAGGACTGCACTCCTACAATGAGCAGTTCTTC. Amino acid sequence: CASSQGLHSYNEQFF.

This clone was counted a single time. The rearrangement joins TRBV29-1 to TRBJ1-1; possibly TRBD1 for D (6 bases). CDR1 is SQVTM and CDR2 is ANQGSEA in the germline V gene. This CDR3 region has 14 residues. The V end lost 0 bases, the J end lost 5 bases, and 13 bases lay between the germline ends. The CDR3: CSVEEEGGRTEAFF. The CDR3 bases are TGCAGCGTTGAAGAAGAAGGGGGTCGGACTGAAGCTTTCTTT.

DNA of the CDR3: TGCAGTGCTACCTCGGGAGGGCCCCAATATTTT. Its translation: CSATSGGPQYF. The J gene is TRBJ2-3, the V gene TRBV20-1; 8 nucleotides align to TRBD2. From germline, CDR1 is DFQATT and CDR2 SNEGSKA (reference sequence). CDR3 size: 11 residues. The V gene end was trimmed by 4 bases and the J gene end by 15 bases; junction bases not matched to a gene: 9.

The chain employs TRBV11-2 and TRBJ2-1; TRBD1 matches at 8 bases. The CDR3 loop spans 16 amino acids. The germline gives CDR1 SGHAT, CDR2 FQNNGV. Losses at the gene ends were 4 bases for V and 7 bases for J; bases not matched to a gene: 12. The CDR3 here is CASSSGPGTGLNEQFF. In nucleotides, the CDR3 is TGTGCCAGCAGCTCTGGCCCCGGGACAGGATTAAATGAGCAGTTCTTC.

Note on this clone: Compared with germline, one end of the junction differs, possibly owing to a read error. The chain couples TRBV10-3 to TRBJ1-1; D possibly corresponds to TRBD1 (5 bases). Germline CDR1 is ENHRY and CDR2 is SYGVKD. The CDR3 sequence is 12 residues long. The CDR3 protein is CAISESGVDPRF. The CDR3 nucleotides are TGTGCCATCAGTGAGTCGGGGGTCGATCCCCGATTT.

The rearrangement uses TRBV6-4 and TRBJ2-5; perhaps TRBD2 as D (6 bases). This CDR3 contains 15 residues. The germline V and J ends were trimmed by 3 bases and 4 bases, with 15 bases remaining between them. Germline V CDR1 and CDR2: MRHNA, SNTAGT. Written as DNA, the CDR3 is TGTGCCAGCAGTGAGGGCAGGCAGGAGGGAGAGACCCAGTACTTC. Encoded protein: CASSEGRQEGETQYF.

The V and J genes are TRBV9 and TRBJ2-5; D remains ambiguous. Germline loops: CDR1 SGDLS, CDR2 YYNGEE. This CDR3 is 15 amino acids long. V dropped 7 bases and J dropped 1 base, with 17 bases sitting between them. CDR3 sequence (DNA): TGTGCCAGCTCTCGGAGAGTCAGTCCCCAAGAGACCCAGTACTTC. It encodes CASSRRVSPQETQYF.

The chain uses TRBV5-6 and TRBJ2-1; TRBD2 aligns across 10 bases. Germline CDR1 is SGHDT and CDR2 is YYEEEE. CDR3 length: 16 residues. The ends lost 3 bases at V and 4 bases at J; junction bases unmatched: 7. CDR3 protein: CASSSPRTSGYNEQFF. The DNA for the CDR3 is TGTGCCAGCAGCTCCCCCCGGACTAGCGGTTACAATGAGCAGTTCTTC. Full variable domain (remainder filled in from reference TRBV5-6 and TRBJ2-1): DAGVTQSPTHLIKTRGQQVTLRCSPKSGHDTVSWYQQALGQGPQFIFQYYEEEERQRGNFPDRFSGHQFPNYSSELNVNALLLGDSALYLCASSSPRTSGYNEQFFGPGTRLTVL.

The chain is built from TRBV7-9 and TRBJ2-1; 7 nucleotides align to TRBD1. After removal of 4 bases from V and 5 bases from J, the junction contained 5 bases not matched to a gene. The CDR3 is 14 amino acids. CDR1 and CDR2 (germline): SEHNR, FQNEAQ (reference sequence). The CDR3 coding sequence is TGTGCCAGCAGCTCCAGGGGGAGAGACAATGAGCAGTTCTTC. It translates to CASSSRGRDNEQFF.

The table lists this clone with a few counts. J is TRBJ2-2 and V is TRBV30; 10 bases are shared with TRBD1. Trimming cost V 8 bases and J 3 bases; bases outside gene matches: 9. This CDR3 spans 15 amino acids. CDR1 and CDR2 from the germline V gene are GTSNPN and SVGIG (reference sequence). The CDR3, as DNA: TGTGCCACCCAATCCGGACAGGGGGACACCGGGGAGCTGTTTTTT. Its translation: CATQSGQGDTGELFF.

This chain joins TRBV11-3 and TRBJ2-5, with D tentatively TRBD2 (5 bases). Per germline, CDR1 SGHNT and CDR2 YENEEA. The ends were cut back, 2 bases at V and 11 bases at J, with 15 bases in the middle. The CDR3 contains 13 residues. The CDR3 here is CASSLNLVDLQYF. CDR3 nucleotides: TGTGCCAGCAGCTTAAATTTAGTGGACTTACAGTACTTC.